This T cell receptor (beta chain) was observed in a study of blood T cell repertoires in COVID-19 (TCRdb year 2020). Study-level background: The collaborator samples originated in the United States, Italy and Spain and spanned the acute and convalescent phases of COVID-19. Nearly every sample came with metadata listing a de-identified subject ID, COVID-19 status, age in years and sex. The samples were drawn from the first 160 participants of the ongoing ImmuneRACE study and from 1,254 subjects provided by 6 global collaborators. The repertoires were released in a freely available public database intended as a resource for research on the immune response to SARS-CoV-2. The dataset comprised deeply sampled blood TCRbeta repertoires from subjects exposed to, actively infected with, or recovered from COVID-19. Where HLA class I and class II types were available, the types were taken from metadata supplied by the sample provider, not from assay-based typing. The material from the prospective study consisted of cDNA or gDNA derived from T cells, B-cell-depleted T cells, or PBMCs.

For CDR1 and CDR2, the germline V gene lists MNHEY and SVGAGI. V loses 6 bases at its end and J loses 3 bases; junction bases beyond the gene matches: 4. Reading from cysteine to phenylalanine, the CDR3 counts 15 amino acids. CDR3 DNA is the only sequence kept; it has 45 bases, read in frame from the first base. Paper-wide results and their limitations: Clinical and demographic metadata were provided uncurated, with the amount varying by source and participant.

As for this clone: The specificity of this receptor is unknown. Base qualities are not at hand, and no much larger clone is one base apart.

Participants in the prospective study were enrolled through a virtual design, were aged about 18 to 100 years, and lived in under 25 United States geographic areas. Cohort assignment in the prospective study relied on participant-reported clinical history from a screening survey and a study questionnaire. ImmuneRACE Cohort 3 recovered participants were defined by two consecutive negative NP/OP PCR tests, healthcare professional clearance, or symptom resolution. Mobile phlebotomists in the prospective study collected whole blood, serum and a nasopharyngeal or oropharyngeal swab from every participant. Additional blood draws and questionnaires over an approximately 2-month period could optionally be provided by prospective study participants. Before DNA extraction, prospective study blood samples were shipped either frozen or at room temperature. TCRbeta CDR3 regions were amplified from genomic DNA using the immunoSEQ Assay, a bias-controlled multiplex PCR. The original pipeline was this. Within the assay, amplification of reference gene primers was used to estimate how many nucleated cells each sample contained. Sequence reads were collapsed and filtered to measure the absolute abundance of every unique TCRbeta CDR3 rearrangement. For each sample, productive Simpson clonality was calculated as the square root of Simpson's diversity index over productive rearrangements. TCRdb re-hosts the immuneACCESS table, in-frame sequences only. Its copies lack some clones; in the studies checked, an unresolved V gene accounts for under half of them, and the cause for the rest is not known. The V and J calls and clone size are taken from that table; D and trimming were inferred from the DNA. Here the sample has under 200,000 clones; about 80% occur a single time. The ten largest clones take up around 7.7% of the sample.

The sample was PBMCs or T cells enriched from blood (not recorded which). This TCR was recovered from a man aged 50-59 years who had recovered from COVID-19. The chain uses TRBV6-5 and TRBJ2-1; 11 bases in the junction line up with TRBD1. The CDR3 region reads CASRSGTGGYNEQFF. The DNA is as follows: TGTGCCAGCAGGAGCGGGACAGGGGGCTACAATGAGCAGTTCTTC.